This T cell receptor (beta chain) is drawn from a study of T cell clonality in common variable immunodeficiency. General study findings and limits: Reportedly, TCR beta sequences from common variable immunodeficiency showed fewer deletions and N-nucleotide insertions.

This clone was observed many times. What it binds is not known. The observed sequence ends 3 residues before the CDR3 terminus, with the missing tail filled in from the germline J gene. Per the germline V gene, CDR1 is LNHDA and CDR2 is SQIVND (reference sequence). The CDR3 covers 13 residues. V was pared by 5 bases and J by 2 bases, with 10 bases between. Sequencing was performed with immunoSEQ multiplex PCR; in TCRdb, only in-frame clones are kept and a portion is missing. Recorded here are 15,000 to 20,000 clones, none singletons. This clonotype originated in a human donor with common variable immunodeficiency. This chain uses TRBV19 with TRBJ2-7, with D unclear. The material sequenced was peripheral blood mononuclear cells. The sequenced part of the CDR3 DNA is TGTGCCAGTAGTTCTTCAAGCACCTACGAG. It encodes CASSSSSTYE. The entire CDR3 is CASSSSSTYEQYF.